This T cell receptor beta chain was captured by sequencing in a study of OX40 agonist ivuxolimab in advanced cancers. Using immunoSEQ multiplex PCR, the repertoire was profiled, and TCRdb retains in-frame clones only, with some absent. The profile shows some 42,000 clones, around 91% of them singletons. Trimming pared 6 bases from V and 5 bases from J, leaving 16 bases between. Per germline, CDR1 MNHNS and CDR2 SASEGT. CDR3 length equals 14 residues. This clonotype originated in an adult with an advanced solid tumor such as melanoma, head and neck, liver or kidney cancer. The chain is built from TRBV6-1 and TRBJ2-5; tentatively, D is TRBD2 (5 bases). Specimen: CD4+ or CD8+ T cells sorted from blood, collected in a trial of the OX40 agonist ivuxolimab. CDR3 nucleotides: TGTGCCAGCAGGTCCGCAGGTCCGGGGGAGACCCAGTACTTC. Translating gives CASRSAGPGETQYF.